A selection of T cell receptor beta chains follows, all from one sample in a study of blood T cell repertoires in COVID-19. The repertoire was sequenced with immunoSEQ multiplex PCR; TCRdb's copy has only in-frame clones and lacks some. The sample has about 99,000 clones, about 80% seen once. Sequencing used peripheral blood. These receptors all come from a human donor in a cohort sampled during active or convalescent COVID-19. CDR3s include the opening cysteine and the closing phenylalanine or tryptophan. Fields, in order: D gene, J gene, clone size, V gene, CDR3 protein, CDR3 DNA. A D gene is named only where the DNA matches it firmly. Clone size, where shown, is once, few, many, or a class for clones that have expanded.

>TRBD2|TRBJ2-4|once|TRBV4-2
CASSQRELRGAKNIQYF
TGTGCCAGCAGCCAGCGTGAGTTGCGGGGGGCCAAAAACATTCAGTACTTC
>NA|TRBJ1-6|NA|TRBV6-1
CASSERGVGNSPLHF
TGTGCCAGCAGTGAACGCGGGGTTGGCAATTCACCCCTCCACTTT
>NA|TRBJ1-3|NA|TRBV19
CASRGQSGNTIYF
TGTGCCAGTAGAGGACAGTCCGGAAACACCATATATTTT
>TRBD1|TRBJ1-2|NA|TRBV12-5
CASALTGDGYTF
TGTGCTAGTGCCTTGACAGGGGATGGCTACACCTTC
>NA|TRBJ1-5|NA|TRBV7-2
CASSLSRGSGQPQHF
TGTGCCAGCAGCTTATCTAGGGGATCAGGTCAGCCCCAGCATTTT
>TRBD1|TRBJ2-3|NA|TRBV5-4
CASSSGTASTDTQYF
TGTGCCAGCAGTTCCGGGACAGCTAGCACAGATACGCAGTATTTT
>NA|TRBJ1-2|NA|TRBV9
CASSVVEGVNYGYTF
TGTGCCAGCAGCGTAGTCGAAGGGGTTAACTATGGCTACACCTTC
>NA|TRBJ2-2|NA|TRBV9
CASSSGRRATGELFF
TGTGCCAGCAGTTCCGGGAGACGGGCGACCGGGGAGCTGTTTTTT
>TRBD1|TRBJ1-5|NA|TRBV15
CATSRKIDRGSNQPQHF
TGTGCCACCAGCAGAAAAATTGACAGGGGTAGCAATCAGCCCCAGCATTTT
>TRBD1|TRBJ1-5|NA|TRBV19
CASSTRTGRNQPQHF
TGTGCCAGTAGTACACGGACAGGGAGGAATCAGCCCCAGCATTTT
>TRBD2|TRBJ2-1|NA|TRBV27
CASTWTSGGVDEQFF
TGTGCCAGCACCTGGACTAGCGGGGGAGTGGATGAGCAGTTCTTC
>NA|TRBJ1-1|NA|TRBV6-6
CASSRGGWAKLNTEAFF
TGTGCCAGCAGTCGCGGGGGATGGGCGAAGTTGAACACTGAAGCTTTCTTT
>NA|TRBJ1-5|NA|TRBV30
CAWSVSSSNQPQHF
TGTGCCTGGAGTGTTTCCAGTTCCAATCAGCCCCAGCATTTT
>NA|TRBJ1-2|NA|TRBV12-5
CASGLGIQGAWGGYTF
TGTGCTAGTGGTTTAGGAATACAGGGAGCTTGGGGGGGCTACACCTTC
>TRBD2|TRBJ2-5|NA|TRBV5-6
CASSFMGLAHQETQYF
TGTGCCAGCAGCTTTATGGGACTAGCCCACCAAGAGACCCAGTACTTC
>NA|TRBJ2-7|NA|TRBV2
CASTLAGIDEQYF
TGTGCCAGCACCCTTGCAGGGATCGACGAGCAGTACTTC
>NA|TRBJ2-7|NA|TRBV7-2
CASSLGLLEGGVQYF
TGTGCCAGCAGCTTAGGCCTTCTGGAGGGAGGTGTGCAGTACTTC
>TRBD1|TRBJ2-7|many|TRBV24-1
CATSDHRDRDEQYF
TGTGCCACCAGTGATCACCGGGACAGGGACGAGCAGTACTTC
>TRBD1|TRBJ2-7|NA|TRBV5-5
CASSLAQGAWEQYF
TGTGCCAGCAGCTTGGCCCAGGGGGCGTGGGAGCAGTACTTC
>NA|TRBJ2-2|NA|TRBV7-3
CASSLLNTGELFF
TGTGCCAGCAGCTTACTAAACACCGGGGAGCTGTTTTTT
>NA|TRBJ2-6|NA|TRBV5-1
CASSRVTGSGANVLTF
TGCGCCAGCAGCCGTGTAACAGGCTCTGGGGCCAACGTCCTGACTTTC
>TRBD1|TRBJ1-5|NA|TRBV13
CASSLERTGAGRQPQHF
TGTGCCAGCAGCTTAGAAAGGACAGGGGCGGGCAGGCAGCCCCAGCATTTT
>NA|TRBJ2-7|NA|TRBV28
CASTKPVPYEQYF
TGTGCCAGCACCAAACCAGTCCCCTACGAGCAGTACTTC